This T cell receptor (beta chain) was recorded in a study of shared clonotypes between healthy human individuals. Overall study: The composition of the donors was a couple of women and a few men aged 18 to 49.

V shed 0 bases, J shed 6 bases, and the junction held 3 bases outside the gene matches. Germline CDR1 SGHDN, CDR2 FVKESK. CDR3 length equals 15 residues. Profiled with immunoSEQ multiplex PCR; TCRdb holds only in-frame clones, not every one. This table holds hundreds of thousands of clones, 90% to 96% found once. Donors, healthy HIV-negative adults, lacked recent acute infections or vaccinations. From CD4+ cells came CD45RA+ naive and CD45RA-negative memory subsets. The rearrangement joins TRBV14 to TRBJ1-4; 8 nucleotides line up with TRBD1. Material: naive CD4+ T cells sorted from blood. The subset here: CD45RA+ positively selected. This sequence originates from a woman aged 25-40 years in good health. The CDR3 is CASSQDVQGDEKLFF. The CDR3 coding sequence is TGTGCCAGCAGCCAAGATGTACAGGGGGATGAAAAACTGTTTTTT.